The rows below give T cell receptor beta chains drawn from one sample of a study of a mutant IDH1 vaccine in newly diagnosed glioma. Their recognized antigens are unknown. This table comes from immunoSEQ multiplex PCR, and its TCRdb copy is limited to in-frame clones, with some not included. The sample yields tens of thousands of clones, 75% to 90% seen once. Here the sequenced sample was PBMCs, taken from a glioma patient whose treatment included an IDH1 peptide vaccine. Receptors were obtained from a man in his forties with glioma. Both conserved end residues are part of each CDR3. Each record gives: V gene, J gene, clone size, D gene, CDR3 protein, CDR3 DNA. The D gene is left open where the match is weak. Clone size is shown for a subset of rows, as once, few, many or a class of expanded clone.

TRBV7-2	TRBJ1-5	-	-	CASSLVSGGGGNQPQHF	TGTGCCAGCAGCTTAGTCAGCGGGGGAGGGGGCAATCAGCCCCAGCATTTT
TRBV6-6	TRBJ2-5	-	-	CASREEETQYF	TGTGCCAGCAGGGAGGAAGAGACCCAGTACTTC
TRBV27	TRBJ2-7	-	-	CASSSRDTYYEQYF	TGTGCCAGCAGTTCACGGGACACTTACTACGAGCAGTACTTC
TRBV6-6	TRBJ1-2	-	TRBD1	CASSLTGSFGYTF	TGTGCCAGCAGCTTGACAGGGTCTTTTGGCTACACCTTC
TRBV11-1	TRBJ2-5	-	TRBD1	CASGQGAQEFEETQYF	TGTGCCAGCGGCCAGGGGGCACAGGAGTTTGAAGAGACCCAGTACTTC
TRBV16	TRBJ2-5	-	TRBD1	CASSHDRQGRETQYF	TGTGCCAGCAGCCACGACAGACAGGGGCGGGAGACCCAGTACTTC
TRBV18	TRBJ2-1	once	-	CASSLTSPNEQFF	TGTGCCAGCTCACTAACTAGCCCAAATGAGCAGTTCTTC
TRBV4-3	TRBJ2-2	-	-	CASSQPRGQNTGELFF	TGCGCCAGCAGCCAACCCCGGGGGCAGAACACCGGGGAGCTGTTTTTT
TRBV2	TRBJ1-3	few	-	CAIHLDSGNTIYF	TGTGCCATTCACTTGGACTCTGGAAACACCATATATTTT
TRBV27	TRBJ1-6	-	-	CASNAHRERSPLHF	TGTGCCAGCAATGCCCACAGGGAGAGATCACCCCTCCACTTT
TRBV19	TRBJ2-1	-	TRBD1	CASRRPGQTYNEQFF	TGTGCCAGTAGGAGACCGGGACAGACTTACAATGAGCAGTTCTTC
TRBV19	TRBJ2-3	-	TRBD2	CASSITSGGAQDTQYF	TGTGCCAGTAGTATTACTAGCGGGGGGGCCCAGGATACGCAGTATTTT
TRBV5-1	TRBJ2-3	-	-	CASTSRVSGTDTQYF	TGCGCCAGCACTTCCCGGGTCAGCGGCACAGATACGCAGTATTTT
TRBV7-6	TRBJ2-5	-	-	CASSLGQETQYF	TGTGCCAGCAGCTTAGGGCAAGAGACCCAGTACTTC
TRBV19	TRBJ2-2	-	TRBD2	CASSSPRGLGFKGNTGELFF	TGTGCCAGTAGTAGCCCTCGCGGACTAGGATTTAAGGGGAACACCGGGGAGCTGTTTTTT
TRBV5-1	TRBJ1-4	-	TRBD1	CASSLGGQWAEKLFF	TGCGCCAGCAGCTTGGGGGGACAGTGGGCTGAAAAACTGTTTTTT
TRBV6-5	TRBJ2-1	-	-	CASSYSASENEQFF	TGTGCCAGCAGTTACTCTGCCTCAGAGAATGAGCAGTTCTTC
TRBV7-2	TRBJ2-7	once	TRBD2	CASSSQRGPYEQYF	TGTGCCAGCAGCTCCCAGCGGGGTCCCTACGAGCAGTACTTC
TRBV4-1	TRBJ2-2	-	TRBD2	CASSQEGAGGPPGELFF	TGCGCCAGCAGCCAAGAAGGAGCGGGAGGGCCCCCCGGGGAGCTGTTTTTT
TRBV27	TRBJ2-1	once	TRBD2	CASSLSGLAGYNEQFF	TGTGCCAGCAGTTTATCTGGGTTAGCGGGGTACAATGAGCAGTTCTTC
TRBV12-5	TRBJ2-5	-	-	CASGLMQGVTQYF	TGTGCTAGTGGTTTGATGCAAGGTGTGACCCAGTACTTC
TRBV19	TRBJ1-1	-	-	CASSRSGGYTEAFF	TGTGCCAGTAGCCGGAGCGGGGGCTACACTGAAGCTTTCTTT
TRBV5-3	TRBJ2-1	-	-	CARSVTENEQFF	TGTGCCAGAAGCGTCACAGAGAATGAGCAGTTCTTC
TRBV28	TRBJ1-1	-	-	CATHGVAEAFF	TGTGCCACTCACGGGGTGGCGGAAGCTTTCTTT
TRBV6-1	TRBJ1-1	-	-	CASSDGHPGNTEAFF	TGTGCCAGCAGTGATGGACACCCGGGGAACACTGAAGCTTTCTTT
TRBV19	TRBJ2-2	once	TRBD1	CASKLNRGRLDGELFF	TGTGCCAGTAAACTTAACAGGGGGCGCTTAGACGGGGAGCTGTTTTTT
TRBV6-5	TRBJ2-5	-	-	CASSYGRVGETQYF	TGTGCCAGCAGTTACGGCAGGGTGGGAGAGACCCAGTACTTC
TRBV6-1	TRBJ1-2	-	-	CASSRGSAANYGYTF	TGTGCCAGCAGTCGGGGATCAGCCGCTAACTATGGCTACACCTTC
TRBV10-3	TRBJ2-7	-	TRBD1	CAIKSTGSGYEQYF	TGTGCCATCAAATCGACAGGGTCGGGCTACGAGCAGTACTTC
TRBV4-3	TRBJ1-2	-	-	CASSQDSRLYGYTF	TGCGCCAGCAGCCAAGATTCCAGACTCTATGGCTACACCTTC
TRBV4-3	TRBJ2-1	-	TRBD2	CASSQSRTSGRPLYNEQFF	TGCGCCAGCAGCCAGTCACGGACTAGCGGGAGGCCCCTATACAATGAGCAGTTCTTC
TRBV4-1	TRBJ2-5	-	TRBD1	CASSQGGGVGETQYF	TGCGCCAGCAGCCAAGGAGGGGGCGTGGGAGAGACCCAGTACTTC
TRBV10-3	TRBJ2-3	once	TRBD2	CAINPRLAGGRDTQYF	TGTGCCATCAACCCCAGACTAGCGGGGGGGCGCGATACGCAGTATTTT
TRBV27	TRBJ2-7	-	TRBD2	CASSLTGLASYEQYF	TGTGCCAGCAGCCTTACGGGACTAGCGAGCTACGAGCAGTACTTC
TRBV4-3	TRBJ1-6	-	TRBD1	CASSQAGQGAGSPLHF	TGCGCCAGCAGCCAAGCGGGACAGGGGGCTGGTTCACCCCTCCACTTT
TRBV4-2	TRBJ2-3	-	TRBD2	CASSHLTGLAREETDTQYF	TGTGCCAGCAGCCACCTCACGGGACTAGCGAGAGAGGAGACAGATACGCAGTATTTT
TRBV19	TRBJ1-5	-	-	CASTGGHSNQPQHF	TGTGCCAGTACGGGGGGGCATAGCAATCAGCCCCAGCATTTT
TRBV7-2	TRBJ2-2	-	-	CASSLVQTGELFF	TGTGCCAGCAGCTTAGTCCAAACCGGGGAGCTGTTTTTT
TRBV19	TRBJ1-4	-	TRBD1	CASSIATGTGEKLFF	TGTGCCAGTAGTATTGCGACAGGGACGGGTGAAAAACTGTTTTTT
TRBV6-5	TRBJ1-6	few	TRBD1	CASSRTGGYNSPLHF	TGTGCCAGCAGCCGAACAGGGGGTTATAATTCACCCCTCCACTTT
TRBV5-4	TRBJ1-1	-	TRBD1	CASSSRDRGGTEAFF	TGTGCCAGCAGCTCCCGGGACAGGGGAGGGACTGAAGCTTTCTTT
TRBV28	TRBJ2-1	-	-	CASSLGTYNEQFF	TGTGCCAGCAGTTTGGGCACCTACAATGAGCAGTTCTTC
TRBV5-1	TRBJ2-5	-	-	CASSSGTTQYF	TGCGCCAGCAGCTCTGGGACTACCCAGTACTTC
TRBV7-9	TRBJ2-3	-	-	CASSFSFLKRYSNQPQYF	TGTGCCAGCAGCTTTTCTTTTCTAAAGCGGTATAGCAATCAGCCCCAGTATTTT
TRBV7-8	TRBJ2-5	-	-	CASSLALKTQYF	TGTGCCAGCAGCTTAGCGCTCAAGACCCAGTACTTC
TRBV4-3	TRBJ2-5	few	-	CASSQDTTGVRQETQYF	TGCGCCAGCAGCCAAGATACTACCGGGGTTAGACAAGAGACCCAGTACTTC
TRBV5-3	TRBJ2-7	-	-	CAQKQLGGSRSYEQYF	TGTGCTCAGAAGCAATTAGGGGGGAGTCGCTCCTACGAGCAGTACTTC
TRBV6-5	TRBJ2-1	-	-	CASSYSDGNEQFF	TGTGCCAGCAGTTACTCAGACGGCAATGAGCAGTTCTTC
TRBV2	TRBJ1-1	-	-	CASGLAGEAFF	TGTGCCAGCGGCTTGGCGGGTGAAGCTTTCTTT
TRBV30	TRBJ2-3	-	-	CAWSVEGSYTDTQYF	TGTGCCTGGAGTGTTGAGGGGTCCTACACAGATACGCAGTATTTT
TRBV7-2	TRBJ1-6	-	-	CTSSSGPGASSPLHF	TGTACCAGCAGCTCCGGGCCAGGGGCAAGTTCACCCCTCCACTTT
TRBV5-1	TRBJ2-7	-	-	CASSLDPQVTYKQYF	TGCGCCAGCAGCTTGGACCCACAGGTAACCTACAAGCAGTACTTC
TRBV7-2	TRBJ1-2	-	-	CASSLFTGGGYTF	TGTGCCAGCAGCTTATTCACAGGCGGAGGCTACACCTTC
TRBV5-6	TRBJ1-1	-	-	CASSSRGPFAIPDTEAFF	TGTGCCAGCAGCTCCAGGGGCCCCTTCGCGATCCCGGACACTGAAGCTTTCTTT
TRBV11-2	TRBJ2-2	-	TRBD1	CASSVGTANTGELFF	TGTGCCAGCAGCGTTGGGACAGCGAACACCGGGGAGCTGTTTTTT